Included here is one T cell receptor beta chain sequence, with context. Source study methods: Amplification with reference gene primers provided the estimates of nucleated cell counts. The protocol was immunoSEQ multiplex PCR, while the TCRdb copy is restricted to in-frame clones and leaves out a portion. The V and J calls and clone size come from that table; D and trimming were worked out from the DNA. This repertoire shows tens of thousands of clones, 80% found once; its top ten account for over 5.5%. Germline V gene data show CDR1 as SGHNT and CDR2 as YYREEE (reference sequence). The CDR3 has 14 residues. V was shortened by 2 bases and J by 1 base, with 9 bases between the two germline ends. This specimen comes from a study of blood T cell repertoires in COVID-19.

The sample comprised peripheral blood. The chain recombines TRBV5-4 with TRBJ2-5, with a weak D call TRBD1 (5 bases). The TCR was taken from a man between 60 and 75 years old with acute or convalescent COVID-19. The CDR3 DNA is TGTGCCAGCAGCTTAAAACAGGTCCAAGAGACCCAGTACTTC. This encodes CASSLKQVQETQYF.